This T cell receptor beta chain comes out of a study of identical twins. TCRdb reprocessed the 5' RACE reads with MiXCR, giving one entry per CDR3 protein. The top ten hold less than 2.5% of the sample, which has roughly 200,000 distinct CDR3 sequences, about 7.5% seen once. This clonotype was counted ten times or more. V gave up 4 bases and J gave up 5 bases, with 9 bases separating them. The CDR3 is 12 residues long. The germline gives CDR1 MNHEY, CDR2 SVGEGT. These data are also associated with another study on yellow fever vaccine responses in identical twins.

The chain combines TRBV6-2 or TRBV6-3 with TRBJ2-7; D unresolved. The receptor was isolated from a woman between 18 and 30 years old in good health. The sequenced material came from memory (CD45RO+) T cells sorted from blood. This CDR3 is CASSFARDEQYF. CDR3 nucleotides: TGTGCCAGCAGTTTCGCAAGGGACGAGCAGTACTTC.